Below are 8 T cell receptor beta chains sequenced from a single sample in a study of T cell repertoires in cytomegalovirus infection (dated by TCRdb to the late 2010s). According to the study, the label for this sample's treatment or condition signals: in vitro stimulation with specific CMV peptide epitopes to enrich CMV-specific T cells. These reads were obtained on an Illumina HiSeq 1500. TCRdb applied fastp at Q25 and MiXCR to the public reads, then kept only in-frame beta chains. Every distinct CDR3 protein forms one entry, paired with its most common genes and DNA. This sample is represented by roughly 800,000 distinct CDR3 sequences; 25% to 30% of them were singletons. The ten largest make up about 12% of the sample. Their antigen targets remain unknown. The material was cultured CD8+ T cells from PBMCs, obtained from culture after CMV antigen stimulation. These receptors all stem from a human donor in good health (CMV status not recorded). Some clones in this sample may be carry-over from other donors' samples.

The chain employs TRBV15 and TRBJ2-5; D is unclear. From germline, CDR1 is LNHNV and CDR2 YYDKDF (reference sequence). The CDR3 consists of 14 residues. V lost 1 base and J 4 bases, leaving 10 bases between the germline ends. Here the CDR3 DNA reads TGTGCCACCAGCAGAGCAGGTGGAATAGAGACCCAGTACTTC. Its protein product is CATSRAGGIETQYF.

This chain links TRBV2 with TRBJ1-1, with 7 nucleotides matching TRBD1. CDR3 length: 14 residues. V lost 7 bases, J lost 2 bases, and 7 bases stayed unmatched. Germline V gene sequence: CDR1 SNHLY, CDR2 FYNNEI. For the CDR3, the DNA is TGTGCCAGCACCTCCGGGACAGTTAACACTGAAGCTTTCTTT. It translates to CASTSGTVNTEAFF.

The chain employs TRBV5-5 and TRBJ1-1, with a possible D match to TRBD1 (5 bases). This CDR3 spans 15 amino acids. The germline CDR1 and CDR2 sequences are SGHKS and YYEKEE (reference sequence). Trimming took 3 bases from V and 0 from J, leaving 12 bases between them. CDR3 sequence: CASSSYRTLNTEAFF. As DNA, the CDR3 is TGTGCCAGCAGCTCTTACAGGACTCTGAACACTGAAGCTTTCTTT.

The chain combines TRBV20-1 with TRBJ1-1; D not certain. The germline V gene has CDR1 DFQATT and CDR2 SNEGSKA (reference sequence). The CDR3 spans 14 residues. V lost 0 bases to trimming and J lost 7 bases, with 15 bases between them. This CDR3 reads CSARDWGKDDEAFF. The CDR3 nucleotides read TGCAGTGCTAGAGATTGGGGTAAAGATGATGAAGCTTTCTTT.

This clonotype showed up just a few times. The genes are TRBV4-1 and TRBJ2-1; 8 bases are a match to TRBD2. CDR3 size: 16 residues. V lost 3 bases to trimming and J lost 0 bases; unmatched junction nucleotides: 4. Germline V gene data show CDR1 as MGHRA and CDR2 as YSYEKL. This chain's CDR3 is CASSQPSGPSYNEQFF. For the CDR3, the DNA is TGCGCCAGCAGCCAGCCTAGCGGGCCCTCCTACAATGAGCAGTTCTTC.

The V and J genes are TRBV4-2 and TRBJ2-3; TRBD2 agrees at 10 bases. Unmatched junction bases numbered 5, after V lost 0 bases and J lost 2 bases. Looked up from germline, CDR1 is LGHNA and CDR2 is YNFKEQ. The CDR3 loop spans 17 amino acids. The CDR3 reads CASSQDGSGGYTDTQYF. The CDR3 region has the DNA TGTGCCAGCAGCCAAGATGGTAGCGGGGGGTACACAGATACGCAGTATTTT.

The V call is TRBV29-1, the J call TRBJ2-1, with 11 bases identical to TRBD2. V trimming: 4 bases; J trimming: 8 bases; junction bases outside the gene matches: 4. The germline CDR1 and CDR2 sequences are SQVTM and ANQGSEA. The CDR3 contains 13 residues. CDR3 protein: CSVVAGGLDEQFF. For the CDR3, the DNA is TGCAGCGTTGTAGCGGGGGGGCTAGATGAGCAGTTCTTC.

A few counts support this clonotype. The DNA of the CDR3 is TGTGCCAGCAGCTTAGACCCGGGACAGAAGTACTTC. Protein sequence: CASSLDPGQKYF. This chain connects TRBV7-8 to TRBJ2-5, with 7 positions matching TRBD1. The V segment lost 1 base and the J segment 12 bases; nucleotides outside the gene matches: 5. The CDR3 covers 12 residues. CDR1 and CDR2 (germline): SGHVS, FQNEAQ.